These 21 T cell receptor beta chains originate from one sample sequenced in a study of T cells in Graves' hyperthyroidism and ophthalmopathy. RNA transcripts were the template for amplifying TCR beta CDR3 regions. A set of HTBI primers served as the primers for a first-round RT-PCR of the TCR CDR3. MiXCR, run by TCRdb on the multiplex PCR reads, gives a single entry per CDR3 protein. The sample yields roughly 380,000 distinct CDR3 sequences, 14% seen once. The sample consisted of blood. The receptors were gathered from a woman in her sixties with Graves' hyperthyroidism.

This clonotype appeared many times. This chain links TRBV10-3 with TRBJ1-6; D possibly corresponds to TRBD1 (6 bases). Germline lookup yields CDR1 ENHRY and CDR2 SYGVKD. This CDR3 comprises 13 residues. Deletions cut 2 bases from V and 8 bases from J, with 7 bases between. This CDR3 is CAISERTDSPLHF. The CDR3, as DNA: TGTGCCATCAGTGAGCGGACAGATTCACCCCTCCACTTT.

The chain links TRBV11-3 to TRBJ2-1; 9 positions match TRBD2. Germline trimming cut 0 bases from V and 7 bases from J; bases unmatched to any gene: 7. Germline loops: CDR1 SGHNT, CDR2 YENEEA. The CDR3 loop spans 16 amino acids. The CDR3 here is CASSLDAGGGVNEQFF. CDR3 nucleotide sequence: TGTGCCAGCAGCTTAGACGCGGGAGGGGGTGTGAATGAGCAGTTCTTC.

This chain joins TRBV5-1 and TRBJ2-7, with 7 bases identical to TRBD2. The junction had 8 bases not matched to a gene; V was cut back by 7 bases and J by 4 bases. This CDR3 is built from 13 residues. CDR1 and CDR2 (germline): SGHRS, YFSETQ. The CDR3: CASQGGASYEQYF. CDR3 DNA sequence: TGCGCCAGCCAGGGAGGGGCCTCATACGAGCAGTACTTC.

This clonotype was found a few times. The chain recombines TRBV20-1 with TRBJ2-7; 7 bases are a match to TRBD2. The CDR3 has 14 amino acids. Germline lookup yields CDR1 DFQATT and CDR2 SNEGSKA (reference sequence). V trimming: 0 bases; J trimming: 0 bases; junction bases outside the gene matches: 2. This CDR3 reads CSARDASGSYEQYF. The CDR3 DNA follows: TGCAGTGCTAGAGATGCTAGCGGCTCCTACGAGCAGTACTTC.

The chain uses TRBV6-9 and TRBJ2-5; D might be TRBD1 (6 bases). Trimming removed 3 bases from V and 10 bases from J, with 15 bases in between. This CDR3 has 13 residues. CDR1 MNHGY and CDR2 SVAAGI come from the germline V gene. The CDR3 region has the DNA TGTGCCAGCAGTTACGACAGGTTGGATGGCCAGTACTTC. Protein sequence: CASSYDRLDGQYF.

This clonotype was recorded at least ten times. V gene TRBV29-1 combines with J gene TRBJ2-7; 7 nucleotides agree with TRBD1. The CDR3 has 14 amino acids. With 7 bases clipped from V and 4 bases from J, the junction kept 13 bases outside the gene matches. Germline loops: CDR1 SQVTM, CDR2 ANQGSEA. In DNA form, the CDR3 reads TGCAGCGCCGCAGGCCGACAGGGTCGGTACGAGCAGTACTTC. Amino acid sequence: CSAAGRQGRYEQYF.

With respect to this clonotype: The junction and the germline gene differ at one end; a read error may be behind it. V gene TRBV20-1 combines with J gene TRBJ2-1; 12 bases map to TRBD2. The CDR3 spans 15 residues. CDR1 and CDR2 from the germline V gene are DFQATT and SNEGSKA (reference sequence). CDR3 in amino acids: CGAPAGLAGYNEQFF. CDR3 nucleotides: TGCGGTGCCCCCGCGGGACTAGCGGGCTACAATGAGCAGTTCTTC.

This chain connects TRBV4-1 to TRBJ2-2; 7 bases map to TRBD2. This CDR3 contains 18 residues. V lost 2 bases, J lost 3 bases, and 12 bases stayed unmatched. CDR1 and CDR2 from the germline V gene are MGHRA and YSYEKL. DNA of the CDR3: TGCGCCAGCAGCCAACAAGAATTAATAGCGGGTTACACCGGGGAGCTGTTTTTT. Translation: CASSQQELIAGYTGELFF.

This clonotype was recorded at least ten times. The chain combines TRBV14 with TRBJ2-7, with D possibly matching TRBD2 (6 bases). The CDR3 sequence is 13 residues long. V lost 3 bases and J lost 6, with 12 bases in between. Germline assignment: CDR1 SGHDN and CDR2 FVKESK. Written as DNA, the CDR3 is TGTGCCAGCAGCCAGGGGGGATTTAGCGAGCAGTACTTC. This gives the protein CASSQGGFSEQYF.

This clonotype appeared many times. J is TRBJ1-1 and V is TRBV30; D gene uncertain. The CDR3 totals 14 residues. Germline CDR1 and CDR2: GTSNPN and SVGIG (reference sequence). Trimming left V 0 bases short and J 1 base short, with 9 bases between. The CDR3 coding sequence is TGTGCCTGGAGTGTATGGGCGGCGAACACTGAAGCTTTCTTT. Translation gives CAWSVWAANTEAFF.

This clonotype has ten or more counts. The chain links TRBV5-5 to TRBJ1-2; TRBD1 aligns across 8 bases. The V gene end was trimmed by 1 base and the J gene end by 4 bases; junction bases not matched to a gene: 6. The length of the CDR3 is 15 residues. Germline V gene lookup returns CDR1 SGHKS and CDR2 YYEKEE (reference sequence). The CDR3 protein is CASSLSAGGLYGYTF. CDR3 in DNA: TGTGCCAGCAGCTTGTCGGCAGGGGGCCTCTATGGCTACACCTTC.

This clonotype was detected many times. V gene TRBV20-1 combines with J gene TRBJ1-2; D is uncertain. There are 11 residues in the CDR3. V was cut by 5 bases and J by 8 bases, with 12 bases left in between. The germline CDR1 and CDR2 sequences are DFQATT and SNEGSKA (reference sequence). The CDR3 protein is CSADPPGGYTF. The DNA of the CDR3 is TGCAGTGCTGATCCCCCGGGGGGCTACACCTTC.

This clonotype was counted only a few times. The chain combines TRBV27 with TRBJ2-7; 8 positions agree with TRBD2. CDR1 MNHEY and CDR2 SMNVEV come from the germline V gene (reference sequence). V lost 2 bases and J lost 2; bases outside the gene matches: 8. The CDR3 has 16 amino acids. The CDR3 reads CASSLGASGLTYEQYF. CDR3 sequence (DNA): TGTGCCAGCAGTTTAGGCGCTAGCGGGCTTACCTACGAGCAGTACTTC.

This clonotype turned up a few times. This chain joins TRBV19 and TRBJ2-2; D is ambiguous. Looked up from germline, CDR1 is LNHDA and CDR2 is SQIVND (reference sequence). V was shortened by 7 bases and J by 6 bases, with 9 bases between the two germline ends. This CDR3 has 12 amino acids. CDR3 in amino acids: CASTVLPGELFF. CDR3 bases: TGTGCCAGTACAGTGTTGCCCGGGGAGCTGTTTTTT.

This clonotype was counted only a few times. The V call is TRBV19, the J call TRBJ1-3; D may be TRBD1 (5 bases). Germline CDR1 LNHDA, CDR2 SQIVND (reference sequence). Trimming left V 6 bases short and J 9 bases short, with 21 bases between. This CDR3 has 15 residues. The CDR3 DNA reads as TGTGCCAGTAGACTACAGGAGTTAAGGGTTGGCACCATATATTTT. Protein: CASRLQELRVGTIYF.

In its sample, this clonotype was seen many times. This sequence joins TRBV11-2 and TRBJ2-1; no definite D call. Trimming took 8 bases from V and 7 from J, leaving 15 bases between them. Germline loops: CDR1 SGHAT, CDR2 FQNNGV. This CDR3 has 13 amino acids. CDR3: CASSYRVGNEQFF. Written as DNA, the CDR3 is TGTGCCAGCTCGTACCGGGTCGGGAATGAGCAGTTCTTC.

This clonotype was observed many times. The chain recombines TRBV24-1 with TRBJ2-1, with D possibly being TRBD2 (5 bases). The CDR3 sequence is 16 residues long. Germline V gene data show CDR1 as KGHDR and CDR2 as SFDVKD. V lost 1 base and J 4 bases, leaving 13 bases between the germline ends. The CDR3 protein is CATSDFRGRLYNEQFF. The CDR3 DNA sequence: TGTGCCACCAGTGATTTTCGTGGGAGATTATACAATGAGCAGTTCTTC.

The table lists this clonotype with many counts. The DNA of the CDR3 is TGCAGTTCAAGACTAGCGGGAAACGAGACCCAGTACTTC. It codes for CSSRLAGNETQYF. V gene TRBV20-1 combines with J gene TRBJ2-5; 11 nucleotides match TRBD2. Germline CDR1 DFQATT, CDR2 SNEGSKA (reference sequence). With V trimmed by 8 bases and J by 5 bases, 7 bases remained unmatched. The length of the CDR3 is 13 residues.

There are many counts of this clonotype. The chain has TRBV6-1 and TRBJ1-2; 11 bases are shared with TRBD1. After removal of 0 bases from V and 5 bases from J, the junction contained 5 bases not matched to a gene. This CDR3 is built from 16 residues. Germline assignment: CDR1 MNHNS and CDR2 SASEGT. In nucleotides, the CDR3 is TGTGCCAGCAGTGAAGCGGGACAGGGGGGCATTTATGGCTACACCTTC. As protein: CASSEAGQGGIYGYTF.

This clonotype was found many times. The gene calls are TRBV3-1 and TRBJ1-3; a possible D gene is TRBD1 (6 bases). The V and J ends lost 1 base and 0 bases respectively, with 10 bases between them. This CDR3 has 16 residues. CDR1 is LGHDT and CDR2 is YNNKEL in the germline V gene (reference sequence). The CDR3 spells CASSQASRGSGNTIYF. The CDR3 nucleotides are TGTGCCAGCAGCCAAGCCTCCAGGGGCTCTGGAAACACCATATATTTT.

At least ten counts were recorded for this clonotype. J is TRBJ2-2 and V is TRBV20-1; 10 nucleotides agree with TRBD2. The CDR3 loop spans 14 amino acids. Trimming cost V 3 bases and J 3 bases; bases outside gene matches: 1. Germline CDR1 reads DFQATT; CDR2 reads SNEGSKA (reference sequence). CDR3 residues: CSASGTSDTGELFF. In DNA, the CDR3 is TGCAGTGCTAGCGGGACTAGCGACACCGGGGAGCTGTTTTTT.